Reported below is one T cell receptor (beta chain). Antigen unknown. This specimen belongs to a study of cytomegalovirus exposure and HLA in healthy donors. Broader study findings: The study reported that TCR beta sequences accurately predicted HLA-A and HLA-B alleles in most subjects. Immune exposure data for these donors was limited to CMV serostatus. As a later analysis showed, several of the most significant clusters appeared to be linked to common viral pathogens.

CDR1 and CDR2 from the germline V gene are ENHRY and SYGVKD. J gave up 13 bases and V 0 bases, and 5 bases lay outside the gene matches. CDR3 length equals 12 residues. The PCR used 60 Vbeta and 13 Jbeta primers. Clones were read by immunoSEQ multiplex PCR, and TCRdb kept only the in-frame ones, dropping some. This table holds over 100,000 clones, around 81% found once. The sequenced material came from PBMCs. This chain uses TRBV10-3 with TRBJ1-2; 7 bases are shared with TRBD1. This TCR came from a woman in her twenties or thirties in good health and CMV-seronegative. The CDR3 DNA reads as TGTGCCATCAGTGAGTCTCGGACAGGCCGCACCTTC. Translated: CAISESRTGRTF.